The rows below give T cell receptor beta chains drawn from one sample of a study of T cell changes during pregnancy in multiple sclerosis. Only in-frame clones appear in the TCRdb table, and some are missing; sequencing was by immunoSEQ multiplex PCR. The data show some 47,000 clones, with 90% to 97% seen just once and 0.75% to 0.9% held by the top ten. The material was peripheral blood, obtained in the second trimester of pregnancy. The receptors come from a female donor with multiple sclerosis, enrolled in a pregnancy study. The CDR3 runs from the conserved cysteine through the conserved F or W. The order of the fields is D gene, J gene, clone size, V gene, CDR3 DNA, CDR3 protein. A D gene is named only where the DNA matches it firmly. Expanded clones get a size class; other rows say once, few or many, or leave the size out.

- | TRBJ1-1 | - | TRBV6-5 | TGTGCCAGCACCAATTTAGTGAGGACTGAAGCTTTCTTT | CASTNLVRTEAFF
- | TRBJ2-7 | once | TRBV10-3 | TGTGCCATCAGTGACGGGGTGAACTACGAGCAGTACTTC | CAISDGVNYEQYF
- | TRBJ1-4 | - | TRBV5-4 | TGTGCCAGCAGCTTGGCTCAGGGTTCTAATGAAAAACTGTTTTTT | CASSLAQGSNEKLFF
- | TRBJ1-1 | - | TRBV4-1 | TGCGCCAGCAAGAAGGGGGAGACAGAGAACACTGAAGCTTTCTTT | CASKKGETENTEAFF
TRBD2 | TRBJ2-2 | - | TRBV6-6 | TGTGCCACCGCGGGGGCCGGGGAGCTGTTTTTT | CATAGAGELFF
TRBD1 | TRBJ2-1 | once | TRBV28 | TGTGCCAGCAGGTTACGGGACAGGGCCGACAATGAGCAGTTCTTC | CASRLRDRADNEQFF
- | TRBJ1-4 | - | TRBV19 | TGTGCCAGTAGTATGGTCGGCAGAGGCGATGAAAAACTGTTTTTT | CASSMVGRGDEKLFF
- | TRBJ1-5 | - | TRBV19 | TGTGCCAGTAGTACAGGACCCGTCGTGACGTTAGGGGCCCAGCATTTT | CASSTGPVVTLGAQHF
- | TRBJ1-3 | - | TRBV7-9 | TGTGCCAGCAGCTTAGTCCAGAAAGGAAACACCATATATTTT | CASSLVQKGNTIYF
- | TRBJ1-5 | - | TRBV30 | TGTGCCTGGGGTTTGCGGGGGGGAAGGAGCAATCAGCCCCAGCATTTT | CAWGLRGGRSNQPQHF
- | TRBJ1-5 | once | TRBV6-1 | TGTGCCAGCATACAGAGTTTTAGCAATCAGCCCCAGCATTTT | CASIQSFSNQPQHF
- | TRBJ2-3 | - | TRBV5-5 | TGTGCCAGCAGCTTGGCCACTGATACGCAGTATTTT | CASSLATDTQYF
- | TRBJ2-3 | - | TRBV5-1 | TGCGCCAGCAGCTTTACAGGGACAGATACGCAGTATTTT | CASSFTGTDTQYF
TRBD1 | TRBJ1-5 | - | TRBV6-1 | TGTGCCAGCAGTTCGGACAGGGGCCATCAGCCCCAGCATTTT | CASSSDRGHQPQHF
TRBD1 | TRBJ1-2 | - | TRBV19 | TGTGCCAGTAGTACCGGGTTGCGACAGGGCTATGGCTACACCTTC | CASSTGLRQGYGYTF
TRBD1 | TRBJ2-6 | - | TRBV6-1 | TGTGCCAGCAGTGAAGTCAGAAAGACAGGGGTCTTCTCTGGGGCCAACGTCCTGACTTTC | CASSEVRKTGVFSGANVLTF
- | TRBJ2-6 | - | TRBV6-1 | TGTGCCAGCAGCCCCTCCCGGTTGGGGGCCAACGTCCTGACTTTC | CASSPSRLGANVLTF
TRBD2 | TRBJ2-6 | - | TRBV10-3 | TGTGCCATCAGTCCCGGGGAGGGGATCTCTGGGGCCAACGTCCTGACTTTC | CAISPGEGISGANVLTF
TRBD1 | TRBJ2-1 | few | TRBV27 | TGTGCCAGCAGTTTGTGGGGACAGGGCTTTAATGAGCAGTTCTTC | CASSLWGQGFNEQFF
TRBD1 | TRBJ1-1 | - | TRBV7-8 | TGTGCCAGCAGCAACAGGGGGGGGGACACTGAAGCTTTCTTT | CASSNRGGDTEAFF
- | TRBJ2-5 | - | TRBV28 | TGTGCCAGCAGGCCCCACAGGTCCCAAGAGACCCAGTACTTC | CASRPHRSQETQYF
TRBD1 | TRBJ1-2 | - | TRBV2 | TGTGCCAGCAGGTCGGACAGGGGGAGTTTGGATGGCTACACCTTC | CASRSDRGSLDGYTF
- | TRBJ1-1 | - | TRBV7-9 | TGTGCCAGCAGCTCCCACGGGGAGCAGGGGTTTTACACTGAAGCTTTCTTT | CASSSHGEQGFYTEAFF
TRBD1 | TRBJ1-2 | - | TRBV4-3 | TGCGCCAGCAGCCAAGAAAAGGGGGCGCGCGGCGGCTACACCTTC | CASSQEKGARGGYTF
TRBD1 | TRBJ1-5 | - | TRBV15 | TGTGCCACCAGCCCGAAGGGGGACAGGGGGGGACAGCCCCAGCATTTT | CATSPKGDRGGQPQHF
TRBD2 | TRBJ2-5 | - | TRBV7-6 | TGTGCCAGCAGCTTCGTACCTCGAACTAGCGGGAGGGCCCGGGAGACCCAGTACTTC | CASSFVPRTSGRARETQYF
- | TRBJ2-1 | - | TRBV10-3 | TGTGCCATCACCGAGGATCCTTACAATGAGCAGTTCTTC | CAITEDPYNEQFF
- | TRBJ2-2 | - | TRBV7-8 | TGTGCCAGCAGTTCAACTACGAACACCGGGGAGCTGTTTTTT | CASSSTTNTGELFF
- | TRBJ2-2 | - | TRBV18 | TGTGCCAGCTCACCACTCAGGGCCACCGGGGAGCTGTTTTTT | CASSPLRATGELFF
- | TRBJ2-7 | - | TRBV2 | TGTGCCAGCAGTGAGACAGACTACGAGCAGTACTTC | CASSETDYEQYF
TRBD1 | TRBJ1-5 | - | TRBV5-5 | TGTGCCAGCAGCTTGTTTGGGACAGGAAACAATCAGCCCCAGCATTTT | CASSLFGTGNNQPQHF
- | TRBJ1-1 | - | TRBV27 | TGTGCCAGCAGTTTACTACCCCACTGGTGGACTGAAGCTTTCTTT | CASSLLPHWWTEAFF
- | TRBJ2-7 | - | TRBV29-1 | TGCAGCGTTGAAGGCCGCGGGGACTACGAGCAGTACTTC | CSVEGRGDYEQYF
TRBD2 | TRBJ2-2 | - | TRBV5-1 | TGCGCCAGCAGCTTCTCTAGCGGGGGGATCACCGGGGAGCTGTTTTTT | CASSFSSGGITGELFF
- | TRBJ2-3 | - | TRBV15 | TGTGCCACCAGCAGAGAAAGCTCCACAGATACGCAGTATTTT | CATSRESSTDTQYF
- | TRBJ2-3 | - | TRBV2 | TGTGCCAGCAGTGAAGGGGGCTTAACAGATACGCAGTATTTT | CASSEGGLTDTQYF
TRBD1 | TRBJ1-2 | - | TRBV4-3 | TGCGCCAGCAGCCATGGTCGGGACAGCTATGGCTACACCTTC | CASSHGRDSYGYTF
- | TRBJ1-6 | - | TRBV10-3 | TGTGCCATCAGTTACGGACCCCCGGGATCACCCCTCCACTTT | CAISYGPPGSPLHF
- | TRBJ1-2 | once | TRBV30 | TGTGCCTGGACTGACACCACTCCTTATGGCTACACCTTC | CAWTDTTPYGYTF
- | TRBJ2-7 | - | TRBV7-2 | TGTGCCAGCAGCTTAGTGGCAGGGGACGCCTACGAGCAGTACTTC | CASSLVAGDAYEQYF
- | TRBJ2-1 | once | TRBV10-3 | TGTGCCATCAGTGCCGGGAACTACAATGAGCAGTTCTTC | CAISAGNYNEQFF
- | TRBJ2-7 | - | TRBV4-2 | TGTGCCAGCAGCCTTCGACAGGAAGCCTCCTACGAGCAGTACTTC | CASSLRQEASYEQYF
- | TRBJ1-5 | - | TRBV14 | TGTGCCAGCAGCCAAGACGCGGGGGCTAGCAATCAGCCCCAGCATTTT | CASSQDAGASNQPQHF
- | TRBJ1-2 | - | TRBV28 | TGTGCCAGCAGTTACGGGGGGACGAGTGGCTACACCTTC | CASSYGGTSGYTF
- | TRBJ2-3 | - | TRBV11-2 | TGTGCCAGCAGCTTAGGGATGCGGAGGACCACAGATACGCAGTATTTT | CASSLGMRRTTDTQYF